Presented here are 15 T cell receptor beta chains from one specimen sequenced in a study of cytomegalovirus exposure and HLA in healthy donors. In the PCR, 60 Vbeta and 13 Jbeta primers were used. The data were produced by immunoSEQ multiplex PCR, yet TCRdb's version contains in-frame clones alone and is incomplete. The sample yields around 100,000 clones, of which the top ten take up around 3.5%. The sequenced sample consisted of PBMCs. The receptor set was obtained from a man aged 25 to 40 in good health and CMV-seronegative.

The rearrangement uses TRBV10-3 and TRBJ2-1, with 8 positions matching TRBD2. Germline V lookup: CDR1 ENHRY, CDR2 SYGVKD. V lost 4 bases, J lost 10 bases, and 12 bases stayed unmatched. This CDR3 comprises 15 residues. The CDR3 sequence is CAISVASGLLSEQFF. DNA for the CDR3: TGTGCCATCAGTGTAGCTAGCGGGCTACTTTCCGAGCAGTTCTTC.

V is TRBV5-1 and J is TRBJ2-5; 12 bases agree with TRBD2. Germline CDR1 and CDR2: SGHRS and YFSETQ. V lost 5 bases, J lost 5 bases, and 7 bases stayed unmatched. This CDR3 is built from 15 residues. Written as DNA, the CDR3 is TGCGCCAGCAGATCTAGCGGGGGGGTGTATGAGACCCAGTACTTC. Protein product: CASRSSGGVYETQYF.

The chain has TRBV9 and TRBJ2-2; unclear D gene. Per germline, CDR1 SGDLS and CDR2 YYNGEE. V was shortened by 1 base and J by 0 bases, with 10 bases between the two germline ends. This CDR3 is 16 amino acids long. CDR3 in amino acids: CASSVRGDPNTGELFF. The CDR3 bases are TGTGCCAGCAGCGTACGAGGCGACCCGAACACCGGGGAGCTGTTTTTT.

The chain uses TRBV7-9 and TRBJ1-4; 7 bases line up with TRBD1. Trimming took 5 bases from V and 7 from J; bases not matched to a gene: 10. The CDR3 length is 15 residues. Germline V CDR1 and CDR2: SEHNR, FQNEAQ (reference sequence). CDR3 in amino acids: CASSAQTGVGEKLFF. In DNA form, the CDR3 reads TGTGCCAGCAGCGCTCAAACAGGGGTGGGTGAAAAACTGTTTTTT.

Here the CDR3 reads CASSLAIAGRNAYNEQFF. The CDR3 region has the DNA TGTGCCAGCAGCTTAGCGATTGCAGGGCGGAACGCCTACAATGAGCAGTTCTTC. The chain couples TRBV7-6 to TRBJ2-1; D might be TRBD1 (5 bases). The germline gives CDR1 SGHVS, CDR2 FNYEAQ. V was pared by 0 bases and J by 2 bases, with 17 bases between. This CDR3 is 18 amino acids long.

The rearrangement uses TRBV7-9 and TRBJ1-3; D not certain. V was pared by 0 bases and J by 5 bases, with 11 bases between. The CDR3 contains 15 residues. Per the germline V gene, CDR1 is SEHNR and CDR2 is FQNEAQ (reference sequence). The CDR3 here is CASSLAMALRNTIYF. The CDR3 DNA follows: TGTGCCAGCAGCTTAGCCATGGCCCTCAGAAACACCATATATTTT.

V is TRBV29-1 and J is TRBJ1-1; perhaps TRBD1 as D (5 bases). Germline V gene sequence: CDR1 SQVTM, CDR2 ANQGSEA. Trimming cost V 6 bases and J 4 bases, with 12 bases left between them. The CDR3 has 12 residues. The CDR3 reads CSVIGGGTEAFF. CDR3 sequence (DNA): TGCAGCGTGATCGGGGGGGGCACTGAAGCTTTCTTT.

The chain joins TRBV6-6 to TRBJ1-5; 7 bases map to TRBD1. Germline CDR1 is MNHNY and CDR2 is SVGAGI (reference sequence). V lost 6 bases, J lost 0 bases, and 5 bases stayed unmatched. The CDR3 has 15 amino acids. CDR3 sequence (DNA): TGTGCCAGCAGCCTAGACAGGGATAGCAATCAGCCCCAGCATTTT. Its translation is CASSLDRDSNQPQHF.

This rearrangement joins TRBV10-3 to TRBJ2-3, with D unresolved. The ends were cut back, 2 bases at V and 6 bases at J, with 9 bases in the middle. The germline CDR1 and CDR2 sequences are ENHRY and SYGVKD. The CDR3 extends over 13 amino acids. The CDR3: CAISEAGEDTQYF. CDR3 DNA: TGTGCCATCAGTGAGGCCGGAGAGGATACGCAGTATTTT.

The chain joins TRBV7-2 to TRBJ2-7; 9 nucleotides match TRBD1. Germline lookup yields CDR1 SGHTA and CDR2 FQGNSA. Trimming removed 3 bases from V and 4 bases from J; junction bases left unmatched: 10. The CDR3 runs 16 residues. CDR3 nucleotides: TGTGCCAGCAGCTTTCGCTTTGACAGGGGGTTTTACGAGCAGTACTTC. Protein: CASSFRFDRGFYEQYF. Full variable domain (remainder filled in from reference TRBV7-2 and TRBJ2-7): GAGVSQSPSNKVTEKGKDVELRCDPISGHTALYWYRQSLGQGLEFLIYFQGNSAPDKSGLPSDRFSAERTGGSVSTLTIQRTQQEDSAVYLCASSFRFDRGFYEQYFGPGTRLTVT.

The J gene is TRBJ1-2, the V gene TRBV21-1. TRBV21-1 is marked as a pseudogene. This CDR3 has 17 amino acids. CDR3 loop: CASSKGGLEAFNYGYTF. CDR3 bases: TGTGCCAGCAGCAAGGGGGGATTAGAAGCGTTTAACTATGGCTACACCTTC.

The V call is TRBV5-1, the J call TRBJ2-5; D not resolved. The germline V gene encodes CDR1 SGHRS and CDR2 YFSETQ. V was pared by 0 bases and J by 5 bases, with 8 bases between. The CDR3 runs 13 residues. The DNA for the CDR3 is TGCGCCAGCAGCTTGGAGCGCTTGGAGACCCAGTACTTC. Translation: CASSLERLETQYF.

The chain joins TRBV7-8 to TRBJ2-2; possible D gene TRBD2, 6 bases. CDR1 and CDR2 (germline): SGHVS, FQNEAQ. Trimming took off 3 bases at V and 6 bases at J, with 11 bases between the two ends. The CDR3 is 14 amino acids. CDR3 coding DNA: TGTGCCAGCAGCTTTGGTCTAGCGTCCGGGGAGCTGTTTTTT. Its translation is CASSFGLASGELFF.

The J gene is TRBJ1-3, the V gene TRBV29-1; D perhaps matches TRBD1 (6 bases). This CDR3 region has 14 residues. The V end lost 5 bases, the J end lost 0 bases, and 11 bases lay between the germline ends. Germline CDR1 is SQVTM and CDR2 is ANQGSEA. This CDR3 reads CSVYRANSGNTIYF. CDR3 in DNA: TGCAGCGTTTACAGGGCTAACTCTGGAAACACCATATATTTT.

This chain connects TRBV18 to TRBJ1-1; D perhaps matches TRBD1 (6 bases). With 1 base removed from V and 2 bases from J, the gap between germline ends came to 14 bases. CDR1 KGHSH and CDR2 LQKENI come from the germline V gene. The CDR3 spans 16 residues. In nucleotides, the CDR3 is TGTGCCAGCTCACCACAAATAGGGGGGGCCAACACTGAAGCTTTCTTT. It yields the protein CASSPQIGGANTEAFF.